This T cell receptor beta chain was observed in a study of stem cell transplantation in POMP-related autoinflammatory disease (dated by TCRdb to about 2021). For the wider study: It was hypothesized that MHC class I-dependent CD8+ T-cell differentiation and positive selection are impaired by defective thymoproteasomes, resulting in skewing of the TRB repertoire. The effect of POMP deficiency on T-cell receptor beta repertoire diversity and CDR3 characteristics was assessed using high-throughput TRB sequencing. After transplant, DNA chimerism analysis showed 100% donor engraftment of neutrophils and platelets through one year. Before transplant, CD4+ naive T-cell skewing, low CD8+ T-cell proportions, and reduced T-cell cytokine secretion were observed in patients.

Via the germline V gene, CDR1 is ENHRY and CDR2 SYGVKD. Trimming costs V 6 bases and J 9 bases, and their ends lie 24 bases apart. From its cysteine to its phenylalanine, the CDR3 spans 16 amino acids. CDR3 DNA only is kept here, 48 bases in frame from base 1. The protocol used for the library was the immunoSEQ multiplex PCR assay. Concerning the study's data processing: Repertoire diversity was quantified with Shannon entropy, accounting for clonal size distribution. Clonotype distribution inequality was measured with the Gini-Simpson index (Simpson_1-D). Here the immuneACCESS table is served through TCRdb, limited to in-frame sequences with V and J called. Missing clones are a known gap in these copies; in checked studies unresolved V genes cover under half, and the rest lacks a known reason. That table furnishes V, J and clone size, whereas the DNA furnished D and trimming. The sample yields thousands of clones; roughly 84% were counted once. Approximately 2.5% of the sample lies in the top ten.

In light of the paper, this sample's time point label describes: after hematopoietic stem cell transplant. PRAID was characterized by prominent immunodeficiency alongside autoinflammation. Before TRB sequencing, T-cell subsets (conventional T cells, CD8+ T cells, regulatory T cells, T follicular helper cells) were sorted. Points the paper makes about the study in general: PRAID patients showed a restricted number of unique TRB V-J gene pairings. Statistical significance for the trend toward lower diversity and increased clonality in PRAID patients was reached only for regulatory T cells. Across all analyzed T-cell subsets, PRAID patients showed a trend toward higher clonality and lower TRB diversity.

Remarks on this clone: There is no known antigen for this receptor. No much larger clonotype is one base removed from it; base qualities were not supplied.

Sample: Tregs from PBMCs, taken after stem cell transplantation. The TCR comes from a human patient with POMP-related autoinflammation and immune dysregulation (PRAID). Following transplantation, T cells from the graft donor may be among those present. The chain is assembled from TRBV10-3 and TRBJ2-1; the D gene remains uncertain. The CDR3 protein is CAIRPYSSRFGSEQFF. The DNA is as follows: TGTGCCATCAGACCTTACTCGTCCCGTTTTGGTAGTGAGCAGTTCTTC.